A selection of T cell receptor beta chains follows, all from one sample in a study of blood T cell repertoires in COVID-19. Using immunoSEQ multiplex PCR, the repertoire was profiled, and TCRdb retains in-frame clones only, with some absent. The table shows hundreds of thousands of clones, with about 90% occurring only once. The sequenced material came from peripheral blood. These receptors were collected from a man aged 18 to 30 with active or convalescent COVID-19. Both conserved end residues are part of each CDR3. The D gene is left open where the match is weak. Size is omitted from some rows. Given values are once, few, many or a class for expanded clones.

CDR3 | DNA | J | size | length | V | D
CASSQGMNTEAFF | TGTGCCAGCAGCCAGGGAATGAACACTGAAGCTTTCTTT | TRBJ1-1 | few | 13 | TRBV25-1 | .
CASSKAGQRNTEAFF | TGTGCCAGCAGCAAAGCGGGACAGAGGAACACTGAAGCTTTCTTT | TRBJ1-1 | . | 15 | TRBV21-1 | .
CASSGGWLETQYF | TGTGCCAGCAGCGGGGGGTGGTTAGAGACCCAGTACTTC | TRBJ2-5 | . | 13 | TRBV6-5 | TRBD2
CASSEGRAFTDTQYF | TGTGCCAGCAGCGAGGGGAGGGCATTCACAGATACGCAGTATTTT | TRBJ2-3 | . | 15 | TRBV9 | TRBD2
CASSLGGTSSYEQYF | TGTGCCAGCAGCTTAGGGGGGACAAGCTCCTACGAGCAGTACTTC | TRBJ2-7 | . | 15 | TRBV7-9 | .
CASSFSSYNEQFF | TGTGCCAGCAGCTTCAGCTCCTACAATGAGCAGTTCTTC | TRBJ2-1 | . | 13 | TRBV7-6 | .
CASSFGTGAEQYF | TGTGCCAGCAGCTTTGGGACAGGGGCCGAGCAGTACTTC | TRBJ2-7 | . | 13 | TRBV7-3 | TRBD1
CASSMIVSTLNYNSPLHF | TGTGCCAGTAGTATGATCGTGTCGACTTTAAACTATAATTCACCCCTCCACTTT | TRBJ1-6 | . | 18 | TRBV19 | .
CASSRQPGHYSGNTIYF | TGTGCCAGCAGCCGTCAACCGGGACACTACTCTGGAAACACCATATATTTT | TRBJ1-3 | . | 17 | TRBV7-8 | .
CSVAGLAGAETQYF | TGCAGCGTTGCTGGACTAGCGGGAGCGGAGACCCAGTACTTC | TRBJ2-5 | . | 14 | TRBV29-1 | TRBD2
CASSLGSGWYEQYF | TGTGCCAGCAGCTTAGGGTCAGGGTGGTACGAGCAGTACTTC | TRBJ2-7 | . | 14 | TRBV7-9 | .
CATSRDPTGGAFGYTF | TGTGCCACCAGCAGAGACCCCACAGGGGGCGCCTTTGGCTACACCTTC | TRBJ1-2 | . | 16 | TRBV15 | TRBD1
CASSSGAPGQGIEYGYTF | TGTGCCAGCAGCTCCGGAGCCCCGGGACAGGGAATTGAGTATGGCTACACCTTC | TRBJ1-2 | . | 18 | TRBV7-2 | TRBD1
CASSSMKLVETQYF | TGTGCCAGCAGTAGTATGAAACTAGTCGAGACCCAGTACTTC | TRBJ2-5 | . | 14 | TRBV11-2 | .
CASSEAGLRAFF | TGTGCCAGCAGTGAAGCGGGACTGAGAGCTTTCTTT | TRBJ1-1 | . | 12 | TRBV6-1 | .
CASSERAPGEDTF | TGTGCCAGCAGTGAGAGGGCCCCCGGGGAAGACACCTTC | TRBJ1-2 | . | 13 | TRBV12-3/TRBV12-4 | .
CASSGQGLSNQPQHF | TGTGCCAGCAGCGGCCAGGGGCTTAGCAATCAGCCCCAGCATTTT | TRBJ1-5 | . | 15 | TRBV5-5 | .
CASSPQGRTNTEAFF | TGTGCCAGCAGCCCCCAGGGCCGGACAAACACTGAAGCTTTCTTT | TRBJ1-1 | . | 15 | TRBV3-1/TRBV3-2 | .
CASSPQQNTEAFF | TGTGCCAGCTCCCCACAGCAGAACACTGAAGCTTTCTTT | TRBJ1-1 | many | 13 | TRBV18 | .
CAISESGSSYNSPLHF | TGTGCCATCAGTGAGTCGGGGAGCTCCTATAATTCACCCCTCCACTTT | TRBJ1-6 | . | 16 | TRBV10-3 | .
CASSLGPGGQPQHF | TGTGCCAGCAGCTTAGGGCCAGGGGGTCAGCCCCAGCATTTT | TRBJ1-5 | . | 14 | TRBV7-2 | TRBD1
CASSPHRGFYEQYF | TGTGCCAGCTCACCACACAGGGGATTCTACGAGCAGTACTTC | TRBJ2-7 | . | 14 | TRBV18 | TRBD1
CASRRQVSLNTEAFF | TGTGCCAGTAGGAGACAGGTTTCCCTGAACACTGAAGCTTTCTTT | TRBJ1-1 | . | 15 | TRBV19 | .
CASSFGSPSYNEQFF | TGTGCCAGCAGCTTTGGGAGCCCATCCTACAATGAGCAGTTCTTC | TRBJ2-1 | . | 15 | TRBV7-9 | .
CASRTSGSWDEQYF | TGTGCCAGCCGGACTAGCGGGAGCTGGGACGAGCAGTACTTC | TRBJ2-7 | . | 14 | TRBV10-3 | TRBD2
CASAVNGDTGELFF | TGTGCCTCAGCCGTGAACGGAGACACCGGGGAGCTGTTTTTT | TRBJ2-2 | . | 14 | TRBV6-4 | .
CAWGPGRGAGTQYF | TGTGCCTGGGGACCAGGCAGGGGTGCAGGGACCCAGTACTTC | TRBJ2-5 | . | 14 | TRBV30 | .
CASSQGPSGRASYEQYF | TGCGCCAGCAGCCAAGGCCCGAGCGGGAGGGCCTCCTACGAGCAGTACTTC | TRBJ2-7 | . | 17 | TRBV4-3 | TRBD2
CASSQEEWTDTQYF | TGTGCCAGCAGCCAAGAGGAGTGGACAGATACGCAGTATTTT | TRBJ2-3 | . | 14 | TRBV3-1/TRBV3-2 | .
CASSEDRRGTDTQYF | TGTGCCAGCAGTGAAGATCGTAGAGGCACAGATACGCAGTATTTT | TRBJ2-3 | . | 15 | TRBV25-1 | .
CASTYPTGNNSPLHF | TGTGCCAGCACCTACCCGACAGGGAATAATTCACCCCTCCACTTT | TRBJ1-6 | . | 15 | TRBV6-6 | TRBD1
CASSPGQGADTQYF | TGTGCCAGCAGCCCGGGACAGGGGGCTGATACGCAGTATTTT | TRBJ2-3 | . | 14 | TRBV6-5 | TRBD1
CASSYSGGAAYEKLFF | TGTGCCAGCAGTTACTCTGGGGGGGCGGCGTATGAAAAACTGTTTTTT | TRBJ1-4 | . | 16 | TRBV6-5 | .
CASSYVEPNNSPLHF | TGTGCCAGCAGTTATGTCGAGCCGAATAATTCACCCCTCCACTTT | TRBJ1-6 | . | 15 | TRBV6-2/TRBV6-3 | .
CASAIAGGAYEQYF | TGTGCCAGCGCGATAGCGGGGGGGGCCTACGAGCAGTACTTC | TRBJ2-7 | . | 14 | TRBV6-1 | TRBD2
CASSSGYEQYF | TGTGCCAGCAGTTCAGGTTACGAGCAGTACTTC | TRBJ2-7 | . | 11 | TRBV28 | .
CAWSVLQGDSPLHF | TGTGCCTGGAGTGTATTACAGGGCGATTCACCCCTCCACTTT | TRBJ1-6 | . | 14 | TRBV30 | .
CASSQVVARYEQFF | TGCGCCAGCAGCCAAGTAGTGGCGAGGTATGAGCAGTTCTTC | TRBJ2-1 | . | 14 | TRBV4-1 | .
CASSPGRGAPETQYF | TGTGCCAGCAGCCCGGGCCGGGGGGCACCGGAGACCCAGTACTTC | TRBJ2-5 | once | 15 | TRBV9 | .
CAISEGDRTTYEQYF | TGTGCCATCAGTGAGGGGGACAGGACAACCTACGAGCAGTACTTC | TRBJ2-7 | . | 15 | TRBV10-3 | TRBD1
CASSLEWSSNNEQFF | TGTGCCAGCAGCTTGGAATGGAGTTCGAACAATGAGCAGTTCTTC | TRBJ2-1 | . | 15 | TRBV5-6 | .
CASSSGTAYGYTF | TGCGCCAGCAGCTCCGGGACAGCCTATGGCTACACCTTC | TRBJ1-2 | . | 13 | TRBV5-1 | TRBD1
CASNQGGNQETQYF | TGTGCCAGCAACCAGGGAGGTAATCAAGAGACCCAGTACTTC | TRBJ2-5 | . | 14 | TRBV28 | .
CASSLTGTGGELFF | TGTGCTAGCAGCCTGACAGGGACGGGCGGGGAGCTGTTTTTT | TRBJ2-2 | . | 14 | TRBV7-7 | TRBD1
CASSSPDSETSYGYTF | TGTGCCAGCAGCTCCCCTGACTCGGAGACCTCCTATGGCTACACCTTC | TRBJ1-2 | many | 16 | TRBV7-9 | .
CASSESGTGSYEQYF | TGTGCCAGCAGTGAATCCGGGACAGGGTCCTACGAGCAGTACTTC | TRBJ2-7 | . | 15 | TRBV6-1 | TRBD1
CASSLGLSDDIYNEQFF | TGTGCCAGCAGCTTAGGCTTATCCGACGACATCTACAATGAGCAGTTCTTC | TRBJ2-1 | . | 17 | TRBV7-6 | .
CASSSRGLAGVAGELFF | TGTGCCAGCAGTTCCCGGGGACTAGCGGGAGTCGCCGGGGAGCTGTTTTTT | TRBJ2-2 | . | 17 | TRBV11-2 | TRBD2
CASSRGQVRYEQYF | TGTGCCAGCAGCCGGGGACAGGTACGCTACGAGCAGTACTTC | TRBJ2-7 | . | 14 | TRBV11-1 | TRBD1
CASSLGHNYGYTF | TGCGCCAGCAGCTTGGGACACAACTATGGCTACACCTTC | TRBJ1-2 | . | 13 | TRBV5-1 | .
CASSLYRDYGYTF | TGTGCCAGCAGCTTGTACAGGGACTATGGCTACACCTTC | TRBJ1-2 | . | 13 | TRBV5-4 | .
CASRPGQGTGELFF | TGTGCCAGCAGGCCGGGACAGGGGACCGGGGAGCTGTTTTTT | TRBJ2-2 | few | 14 | TRBV28 | TRBD1
CASSQGVRVDTEAFF | TGCGCCAGCAGCCAAGGTGTCAGGGTGGATACTGAAGCTTTCTTT | TRBJ1-1 | . | 15 | TRBV4-3 | .